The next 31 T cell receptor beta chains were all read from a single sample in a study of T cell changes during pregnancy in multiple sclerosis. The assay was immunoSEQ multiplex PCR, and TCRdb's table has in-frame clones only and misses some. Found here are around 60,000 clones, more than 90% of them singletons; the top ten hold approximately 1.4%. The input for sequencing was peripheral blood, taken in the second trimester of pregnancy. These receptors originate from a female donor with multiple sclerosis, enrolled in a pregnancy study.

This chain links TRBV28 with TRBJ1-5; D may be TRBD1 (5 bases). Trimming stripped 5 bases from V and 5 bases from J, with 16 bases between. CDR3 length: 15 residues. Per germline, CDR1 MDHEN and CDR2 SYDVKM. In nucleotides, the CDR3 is TGTGCCAGCAGTAAATCGGGGGTTGGAGATCAGCCCCAGCATTTT. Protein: CASSKSGVGDQPQHF.

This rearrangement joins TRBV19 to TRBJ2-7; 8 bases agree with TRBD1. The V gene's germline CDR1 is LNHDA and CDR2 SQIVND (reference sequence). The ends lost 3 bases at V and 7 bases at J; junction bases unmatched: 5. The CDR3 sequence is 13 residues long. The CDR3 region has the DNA TGTGCCAGTAGTATCCAGGGGGCAGAGGAGCAGTACTTC. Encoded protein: CASSIQGAEEQYF.

The CDR3 spells CASSETSVPNEQFF. The CDR3 nucleotides are TGTGCCAGCAGCGAGACTAGCGTCCCCAATGAGCAGTTCTTC. The V gene is TRBV9, the J gene TRBJ2-1, with 8 bases matching TRBD2. Germline loops: CDR1 SGDLS, CDR2 YYNGEE. With 3 bases clipped from V and 6 bases from J, the junction kept 5 bases outside the gene matches. CDR3 length: 14 residues.

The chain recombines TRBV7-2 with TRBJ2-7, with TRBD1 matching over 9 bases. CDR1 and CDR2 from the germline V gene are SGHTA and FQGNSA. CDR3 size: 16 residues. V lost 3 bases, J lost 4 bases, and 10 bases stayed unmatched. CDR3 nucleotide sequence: TGTGCCAGCAGCTTGGGGGGGACAGGGATGTATTACGAGCAGTACTTC. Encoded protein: CASSLGGTGMYYEQYF.

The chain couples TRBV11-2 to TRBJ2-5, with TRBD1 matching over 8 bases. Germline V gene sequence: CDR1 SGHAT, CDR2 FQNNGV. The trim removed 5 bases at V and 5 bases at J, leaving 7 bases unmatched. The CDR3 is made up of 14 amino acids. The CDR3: CASSGDRGGETQYF. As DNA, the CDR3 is TGTGCCAGCAGCGGAGACAGGGGCGGCGAGACCCAGTACTTC.

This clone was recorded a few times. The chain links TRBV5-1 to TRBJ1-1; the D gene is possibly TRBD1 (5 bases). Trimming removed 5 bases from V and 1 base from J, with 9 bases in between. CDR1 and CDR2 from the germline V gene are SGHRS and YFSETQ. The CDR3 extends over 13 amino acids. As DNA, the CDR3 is TGCGCCAGCAGGGACACGCCGAACACTGAAGCTTTCTTT. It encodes CASRDTPNTEAFF.

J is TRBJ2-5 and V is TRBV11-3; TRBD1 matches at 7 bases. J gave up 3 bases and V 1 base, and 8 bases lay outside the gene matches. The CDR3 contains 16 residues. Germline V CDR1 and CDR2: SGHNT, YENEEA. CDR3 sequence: CASSLGNRDREETQYF. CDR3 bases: TGTGCCAGCAGCTTAGGTAACAGGGACAGAGAAGAGACCCAGTACTTC.

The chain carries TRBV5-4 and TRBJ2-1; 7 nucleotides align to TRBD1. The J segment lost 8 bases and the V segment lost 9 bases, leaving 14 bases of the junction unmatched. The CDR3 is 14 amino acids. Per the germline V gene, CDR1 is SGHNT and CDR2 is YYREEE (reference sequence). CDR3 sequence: CATKFGTVPDEQFF. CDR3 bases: TGTGCCACCAAATTCGGGACAGTACCTGATGAGCAGTTCTTC.

CDR3 in amino acids: CASSARLDYNEQFF. The CDR3 coding sequence is TGTGCCAGCAGTGCGAGACTAGACTACAATGAGCAGTTCTTC. The chain joins TRBV2 to TRBJ2-1, with D maybe TRBD2 (6 bases). Looked up from germline, CDR1 is SNHLY and CDR2 is FYNNEI. The CDR3 covers 14 residues. V gave up 4 bases and J gave up 3 bases, with 10 bases separating them.

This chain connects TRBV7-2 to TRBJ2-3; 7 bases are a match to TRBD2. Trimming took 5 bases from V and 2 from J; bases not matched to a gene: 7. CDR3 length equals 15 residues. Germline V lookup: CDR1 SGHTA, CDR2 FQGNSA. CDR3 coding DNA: TGTGCCAGCAGCCGAATGAGCGGGGTCACAGATACGCAGTATTTT. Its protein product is CASSRMSGVTDTQYF.

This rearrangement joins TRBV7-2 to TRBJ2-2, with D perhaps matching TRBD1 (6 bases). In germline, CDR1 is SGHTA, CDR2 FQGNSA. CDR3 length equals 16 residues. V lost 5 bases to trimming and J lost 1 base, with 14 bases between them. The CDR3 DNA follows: TGTGCCAGCAGCCCGACAGGCTTAGGGAACACCGGGGAGCTGTTTTTT. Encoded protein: CASSPTGLGNTGELFF.

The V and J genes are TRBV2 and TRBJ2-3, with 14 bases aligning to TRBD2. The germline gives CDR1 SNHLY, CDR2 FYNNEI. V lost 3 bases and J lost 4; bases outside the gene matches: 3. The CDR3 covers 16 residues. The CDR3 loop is CASSDGTSGSADTQYF. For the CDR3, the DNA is TGTGCCAGCAGTGATGGGACTAGCGGGAGTGCAGATACGCAGTATTTT.

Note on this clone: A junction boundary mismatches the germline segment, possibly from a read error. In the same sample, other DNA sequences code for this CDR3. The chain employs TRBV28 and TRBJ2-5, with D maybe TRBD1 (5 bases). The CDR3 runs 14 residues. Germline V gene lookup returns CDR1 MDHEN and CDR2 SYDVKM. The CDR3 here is CASSPRQRQETQYF. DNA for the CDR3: TGCGCCAGCAGTCCTCGACAGAGACAAGAGACCCAGTACTTC.

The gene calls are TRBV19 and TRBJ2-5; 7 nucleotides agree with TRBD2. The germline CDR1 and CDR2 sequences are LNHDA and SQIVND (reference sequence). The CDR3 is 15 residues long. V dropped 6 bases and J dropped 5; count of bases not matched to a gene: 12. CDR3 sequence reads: CASSGRSTLWETQYF. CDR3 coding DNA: TGTGCCAGTAGCGGGAGGTCAACTCTTTGGGAGACCCAGTACTTC. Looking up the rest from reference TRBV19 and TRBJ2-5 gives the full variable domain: DGGITQSPKYLFRKEGQNVTLSCEQNLNHDAMYWYRQDPGQGLRLIYYSQIVNDFQKGDIAEGYSVSREKKESFPLTVTSAQKNPTAFYLCASSGRSTLWETQYFGPGTRLLVL.

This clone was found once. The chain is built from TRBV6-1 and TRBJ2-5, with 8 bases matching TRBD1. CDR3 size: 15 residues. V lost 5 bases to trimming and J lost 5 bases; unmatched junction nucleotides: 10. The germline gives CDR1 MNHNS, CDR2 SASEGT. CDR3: CASSSGAGGAETQYF. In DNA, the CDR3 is TGTGCCAGCAGTTCCGGGGCAGGGGGCGCGGAGACCCAGTACTTC.

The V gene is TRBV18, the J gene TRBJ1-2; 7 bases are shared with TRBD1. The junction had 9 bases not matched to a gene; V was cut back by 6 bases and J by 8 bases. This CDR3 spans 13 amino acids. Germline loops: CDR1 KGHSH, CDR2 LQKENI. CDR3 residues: CASSPQGQRGYTF. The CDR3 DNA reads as TGTGCCAGCTCGCCTCAGGGACAGCGAGGCTACACCTTC.

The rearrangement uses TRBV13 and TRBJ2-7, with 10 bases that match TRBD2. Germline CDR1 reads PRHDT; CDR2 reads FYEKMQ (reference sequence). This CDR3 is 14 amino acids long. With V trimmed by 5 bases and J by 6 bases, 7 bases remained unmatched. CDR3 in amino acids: CASSTKREGLEQYF. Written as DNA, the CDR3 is TGTGCCAGCAGCACTAAGCGGGAGGGCCTCGAGCAGTACTTC.

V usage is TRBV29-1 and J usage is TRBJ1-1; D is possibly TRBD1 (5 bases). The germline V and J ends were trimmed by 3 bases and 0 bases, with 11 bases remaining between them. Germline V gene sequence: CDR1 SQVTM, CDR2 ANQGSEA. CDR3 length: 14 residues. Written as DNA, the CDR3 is TGCAGCGTTGATGGCAGGGTTATGAACACTGAAGCTTTCTTT. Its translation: CSVDGRVMNTEAFF.

CDR3 amino acids: CASSRGRGREETQYF. The CDR3 bases are TGTGCCAGCAGCCGGGGCAGGGGGCGAGAGGAGACCCAGTACTTC. V and J are TRBV5-4 and TRBJ2-5; the match to TRBD1 covers 8 bases. CDR1 is SGHNT, CDR2 YYREEE, per germline (reference sequence). Germline trimming cut 4 bases from V and 5 bases from J; bases unmatched to any gene: 10. This CDR3 has 15 amino acids. The entire variable domain, with the rest obtained from reference TRBV5-4 and TRBJ2-5, is as follows: ETGVTQSPTHLIKTRGQQVTLRCSSQSGHNTVSWYQQALGQGPQFIFQYYREEENGRGNFPPRFSGLQFPNYSSELNVNALELDDSALYLCASSRGRGREETQYFGPGTRLLVL.

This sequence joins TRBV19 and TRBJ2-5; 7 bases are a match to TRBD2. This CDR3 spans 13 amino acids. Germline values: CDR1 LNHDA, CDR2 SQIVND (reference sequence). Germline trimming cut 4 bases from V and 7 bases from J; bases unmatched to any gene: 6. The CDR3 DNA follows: TGTGCCAGTAGTACCCGACTAGCAGGGACCCAGTACTTC. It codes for CASSTRLAGTQYF.

As DNA, the CDR3 is TGTGCCAGCAGTTTTTCCCGCCTCAGGGGCAGTAACTATGGCTACACCTTC. This codes for CASSFSRLRGSNYGYTF. The rearrangement uses TRBV28 and TRBJ1-2; tentatively, D is TRBD1 (6 bases). This CDR3 is 17 amino acids long. Trimming cost V 3 bases and J 1 base, with 18 bases left between them. From germline, CDR1 is MDHEN and CDR2 SYDVKM.

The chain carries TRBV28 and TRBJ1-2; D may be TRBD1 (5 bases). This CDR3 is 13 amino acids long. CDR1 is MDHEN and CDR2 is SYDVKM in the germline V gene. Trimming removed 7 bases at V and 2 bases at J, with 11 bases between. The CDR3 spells CASMRGGNYGYTF. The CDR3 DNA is TGTGCCAGCATGCGGGGGGGAAACTATGGCTACACCTTC.

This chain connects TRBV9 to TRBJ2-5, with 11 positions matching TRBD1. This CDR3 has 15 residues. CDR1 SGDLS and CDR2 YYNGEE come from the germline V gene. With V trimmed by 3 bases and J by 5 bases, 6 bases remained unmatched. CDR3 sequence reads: CASSGTGGGDETQYF. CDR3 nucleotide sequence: TGTGCCAGCAGCGGGACAGGGGGCGGAGACGAGACCCAGTACTTC. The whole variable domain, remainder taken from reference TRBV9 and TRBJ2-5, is DSGVTQTPKHLITATGQRVTLRCSPRSGDLSVYWYQQSLDQGLQFLIQYYNGEERAKGNILERFSAQQFPDLHSELNLSSLELGDSALYFCASSGTGGGDETQYFGPGTRLLVL.

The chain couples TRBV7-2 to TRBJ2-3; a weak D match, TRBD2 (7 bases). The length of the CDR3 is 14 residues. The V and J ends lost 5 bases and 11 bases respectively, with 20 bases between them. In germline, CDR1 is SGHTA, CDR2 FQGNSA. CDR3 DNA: TGTGCCAGCAGCCAGGGGTGGGAGGGCCGAAGGCAGTATTTT. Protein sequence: CASSQGWEGRRQYF.

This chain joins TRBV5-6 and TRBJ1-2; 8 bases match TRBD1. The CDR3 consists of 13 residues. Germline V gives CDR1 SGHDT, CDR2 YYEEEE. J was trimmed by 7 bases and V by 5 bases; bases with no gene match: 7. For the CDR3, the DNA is TGTGCCAGCAGTCCGACAGGGGATCTTGGCTACACCTTC. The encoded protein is CASSPTGDLGYTF.

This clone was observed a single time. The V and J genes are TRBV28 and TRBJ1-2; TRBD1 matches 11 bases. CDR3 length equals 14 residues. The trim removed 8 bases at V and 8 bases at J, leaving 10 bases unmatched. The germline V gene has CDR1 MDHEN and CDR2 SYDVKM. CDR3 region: CASRGQGASRGYTF. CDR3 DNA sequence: TGTGCCAGCCGCGGACAGGGGGCGAGCAGGGGCTACACCTTC.

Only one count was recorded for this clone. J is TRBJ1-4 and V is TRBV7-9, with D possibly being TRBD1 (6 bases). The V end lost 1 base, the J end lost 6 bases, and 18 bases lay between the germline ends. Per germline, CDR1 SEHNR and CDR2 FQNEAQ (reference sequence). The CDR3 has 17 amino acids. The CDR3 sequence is CASSLVPRGARYEKLFF. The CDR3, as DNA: TGTGCCAGCAGCTTAGTCCCTCGGGGGGCGCGCTATGAAAAACTGTTTTTT. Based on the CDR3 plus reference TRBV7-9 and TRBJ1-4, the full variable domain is DTGVSQNPRHKITKRGQNVTFRCDPISEHNRLYWYRQTLGQGPEFLTYFQNEAQLEKSRLLSDRFSAERPKGSFSTLEIQRTEQGDSAMYLCASSLVPRGARYEKLFFGSGTQLSVL.

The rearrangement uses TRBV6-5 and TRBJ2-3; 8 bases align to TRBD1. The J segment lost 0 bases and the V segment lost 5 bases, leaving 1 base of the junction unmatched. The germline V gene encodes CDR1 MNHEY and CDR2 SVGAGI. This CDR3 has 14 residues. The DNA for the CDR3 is TGTGCCAGCAGTCGACAGGGGAGCACAGATACGCAGTATTTT. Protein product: CASSRQGSTDTQYF.

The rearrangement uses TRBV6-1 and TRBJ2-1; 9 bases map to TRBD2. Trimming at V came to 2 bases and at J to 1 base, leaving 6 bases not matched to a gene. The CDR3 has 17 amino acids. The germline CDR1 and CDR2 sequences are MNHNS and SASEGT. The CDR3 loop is CASSESRTSASYNEQFF. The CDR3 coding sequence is TGTGCCAGCAGTGAATCCCGGACTAGCGCTTCCTACAATGAGCAGTTCTTC.

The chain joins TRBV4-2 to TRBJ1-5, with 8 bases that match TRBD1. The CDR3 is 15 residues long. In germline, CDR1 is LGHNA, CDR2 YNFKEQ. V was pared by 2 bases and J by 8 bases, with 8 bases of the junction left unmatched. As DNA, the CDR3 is TGTGCCAGCAGCCAATCCAGGGGGCTAGAGGAGCCCCAGCATTTT. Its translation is CASSQSRGLEEPQHF.

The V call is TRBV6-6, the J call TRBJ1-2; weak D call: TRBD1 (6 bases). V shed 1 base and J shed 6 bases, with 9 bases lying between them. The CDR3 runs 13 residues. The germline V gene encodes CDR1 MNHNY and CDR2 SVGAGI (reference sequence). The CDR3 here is CASSYYRDDGYTF. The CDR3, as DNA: TGTGCCAGCAGTTACTACAGGGACGATGGCTACACCTTC.